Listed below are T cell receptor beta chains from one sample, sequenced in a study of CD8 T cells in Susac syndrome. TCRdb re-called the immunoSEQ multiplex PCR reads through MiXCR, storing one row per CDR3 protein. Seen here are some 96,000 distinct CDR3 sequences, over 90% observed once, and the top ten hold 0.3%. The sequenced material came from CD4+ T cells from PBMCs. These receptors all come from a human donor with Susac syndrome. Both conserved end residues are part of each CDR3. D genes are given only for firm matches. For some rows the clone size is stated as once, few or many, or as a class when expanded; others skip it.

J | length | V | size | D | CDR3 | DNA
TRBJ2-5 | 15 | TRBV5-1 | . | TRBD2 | CASSLSSGGAQTQYF | TGCGCCAGCAGCTTGTCCAGCGGGGGGGCGCAGACCCAGTACTTC
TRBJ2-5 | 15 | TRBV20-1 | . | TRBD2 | CSVDSGGVQKETQYF | TGCAGTGTCGATAGCGGGGGGGTACAAAAAGAGACCCAGTACTTC
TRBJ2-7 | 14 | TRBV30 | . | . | CAWSVLSGSYEQYF | TGTGCCTGGAGTGTACTGTCAGGAAGCTACGAGCAGTACTTC
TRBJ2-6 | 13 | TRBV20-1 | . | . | CSGRQSGANVLTF | TGCAGTGGAAGACAGTCTGGGGCCAACGTCCTGACTTTC
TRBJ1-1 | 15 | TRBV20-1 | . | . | CSARDPGGPGTEAFF | TGCAGTGCTAGAGACCCCGGGGGTCCGGGCACTGAAGCTTTCTTT
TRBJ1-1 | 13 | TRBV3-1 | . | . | CASSGEQNTEAFF | TGTGCCAGCAGCGGAGAACAGAACACTGAAGCTTTCTTT
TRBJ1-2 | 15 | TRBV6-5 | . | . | CASSYAAKGGYGYTF | TGTGCCAGCAGTTACGCAGCAAAGGGTGGCTATGGCTACACCTTC
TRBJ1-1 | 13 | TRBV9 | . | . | CASSVVGFTEAFF | TGTGCCAGCAGCGTAGTCGGTTTCACTGAAGCTTTCTTT
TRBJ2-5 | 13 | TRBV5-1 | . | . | CASSLTTLETQYF | TGCGCCAGCAGCTTGACCACCCTAGAGACCCAGTACTTC
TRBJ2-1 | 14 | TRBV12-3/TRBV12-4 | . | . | CASSLGDRYNEQFF | TGTGCCAGCAGTTTAGGGGATCGGTACAATGAGCAGTTCTTC
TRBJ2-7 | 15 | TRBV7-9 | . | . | CASSFGWQGGYEQYF | TGTGCCAGCAGCTTCGGTTGGCAGGGGGGCTACGAGCAGTACTTC
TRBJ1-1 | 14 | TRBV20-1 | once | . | CSARTQAWNTEAFF | TGCAGTGCTAGGACACAAGCTTGGAACACTGAAGCTTTCTTT
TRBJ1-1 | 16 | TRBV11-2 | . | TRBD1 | CASYKGRGQGRTEAFF | TGTGCCAGCTACAAGGGAAGGGGACAGGGGAGGACTGAAGCTTTCTTT
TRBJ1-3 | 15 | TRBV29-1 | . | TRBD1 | CSVRTGRSSGNTIYF | TGCAGCGTTAGGACAGGTCGAAGTTCTGGAAACACCATATATTTT
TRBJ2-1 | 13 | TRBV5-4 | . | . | CASSPRQRDEQFF | TGTGCCAGCAGCCCCCGCCAAAGGGATGAGCAGTTCTTC
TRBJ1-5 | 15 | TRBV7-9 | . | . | CASSLGGTSNQPQHF | TGTGCCAGCAGCTTAGGGGGCACTAGCAATCAGCCCCAGCATTTT
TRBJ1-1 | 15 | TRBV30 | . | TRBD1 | CAWSVSLTGETEAFF | TGTGCCTGGAGTGTATCCCTGACAGGGGAAACTGAAGCTTTCTTT
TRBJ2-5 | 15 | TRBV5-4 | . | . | CASSLVNDRQETQYF | TGTGCCAGCAGCTTGGTGAATGACCGCCAAGAGACCCAGTACTTC